These 18 T cell receptor beta chains share one sample of origin, sequenced in a study of cytomegalovirus exposure and HLA in healthy donors. This PCR relied on a set of 60 Vbeta primers and 13 Jbeta primers. The assay was immunoSEQ multiplex PCR, and TCRdb's table has in-frame clones only and misses some. The listing records some 82,000 clones. The sequenced sample consisted of PBMCs. These receptor sequences come from a woman aged 25 to 45 in good health and CMV-seronegative.

The CDR3 DNA sequence: TGTGCCAGCACCAGATACGGGGGATCCGACACCGGGGAGCTGTTTTTT. Amino acid sequence: CASTRYGGSDTGELFF. This rearrangement joins TRBV7-9 to TRBJ2-2, with a tentative D call TRBD2 (6 bases). The CDR3 is 16 amino acids. Germline CDR1 SEHNR, CDR2 FQNEAQ (reference sequence). V lost 7 bases and J lost 3, with 18 bases in between. Based on the CDR3 plus reference TRBV7-9 and TRBJ2-2, the full variable domain is DTGVSQNPRHKITKRGQNVTFRCDPISEHNRLYWYRQTLGQGPEFLTYFQNEAQLEKSRLLSDRFSAERPKGSFSTLEIQRTEQGDSAMYLCASTRYGGSDTGELFFGEGSRLTVL.

This chain connects TRBV4-2 to TRBJ2-7, with 10 positions matching TRBD1. The CDR3 runs to 17 residues. Germline V gene lookup returns CDR1 LGHNA and CDR2 YNFKEQ. With 3 bases clipped from V and 0 bases from J, the junction kept 8 bases outside the gene matches. The chain's CDR3 is CASSHAGTGDSSYEQYF. As DNA, the CDR3 is TGTGCCAGCAGCCACGCCGGGACAGGGGATAGCTCCTACGAGCAGTACTTC.

The chain links TRBV19 to TRBJ1-1; tentative D call: TRBD1 (6 bases). The CDR3 has 13 amino acids. V lost 5 bases to trimming and J lost 2 bases, with 9 bases between them. The germline V gene encodes CDR1 LNHDA and CDR2 SQIVND (reference sequence). The CDR3 reads CASSRTANTEAFF. CDR3 nucleotides: TGTGCCAGTAGTCGGACAGCAAACACTGAAGCTTTCTTT.

CDR3 protein: CASTATGGLAETQYF. DNA for the CDR3: TGTGCCAGCACCGCCACCGGTGGGCTAGCCGAGACCCAGTACTTC. The rearrangement uses TRBV9 and TRBJ2-5, with D perhaps matching TRBD2 (5 bases). This CDR3 comprises 15 residues. Looked up from germline, CDR1 is SGDLS and CDR2 is YYNGEE. V was pared by 6 bases and J by 5 bases, with 20 bases between.

This chain uses TRBV9 with TRBJ1-1; D remains ambiguous. V was shortened by 0 bases and J by 3 bases, with 6 bases between the two germline ends. The CDR3 is made up of 13 amino acids. Germline V gene data show CDR1 as SGDLS and CDR2 as YYNGEE. The CDR3 coding sequence is TGTGCCAGCAGCGTAGACCAGGACACTGAAGCTTTCTTT. It translates to CASSVDQDTEAFF.

This sequence joins TRBV18 and TRBJ2-7, with 7 positions matching TRBD2. The trim removed 6 bases at V and 2 bases at J, leaving 7 bases unmatched. Germline lookup yields CDR1 KGHSH and CDR2 LQKENI. This CDR3 region has 14 residues. In DNA form, the CDR3 reads TGTGCCAGCTCTCCGGGACTAACTGCCTACGAGCAGTACTTC. It codes for CASSPGLTAYEQYF.

This chain uses TRBV6-6 with TRBJ1-2; 8 bases fit TRBD1. The CDR3 extends over 16 amino acids. J gave up 8 bases and V 6 bases, and 17 bases lay outside the gene matches. Germline-derived CDR1 and CDR2 are MNHNY and SVGAGI (reference sequence). The CDR3 is CASRLPTDREIKGYTF. CDR3 coding DNA: TGTGCCAGCAGACTACCGACGGACAGGGAAATTAAGGGCTACACCTTC.

This chain joins TRBV6-5 and TRBJ2-6; no definite D call. Germline loops: CDR1 MNHEY, CDR2 SVGAGI. The V gene lost 6 bases and the J gene lost 2 bases, with 5 bases spanning the gap. CDR3 size: 13 residues. The CDR3, as DNA: TGTGCCAGCAGCAGGACTGGGGCCAACGTCCTGACTTTC. It encodes CASSRTGANVLTF.

The rearrangement uses TRBV2 and TRBJ2-7; 8 nucleotides line up with TRBD1. Germline loops: CDR1 SNHLY, CDR2 FYNNEI. The CDR3 runs to 13 residues. The J segment lost 5 bases and the V segment lost 4 bases, leaving 4 bases of the junction unmatched. The chain's CDR3 is CASSGQGINEQYF. In nucleotides, the CDR3 is TGTGCCAGCAGTGGACAGGGGATTAACGAGCAGTACTTC. Drawing the rest from reference TRBV2 and TRBJ2-7, the complete variable domain is EPEVTQTPSHQVTQMGQEVILRCVPISNHLYFYWYRQILGQKVEFLVSFYNNEISEKSEIFDDQFSVERPDGSNFTLKIRSTKLEDSAMYFCASSGQGINEQYFGPGTRLTVT.

The gene calls are TRBV4-2 and TRBJ1-2, with a tentative D call TRBD1 (6 bases). V lost 0 bases to trimming and J lost 3 bases, with 14 bases between them. The CDR3 is made up of 16 amino acids. Germline-derived CDR1 and CDR2 are LGHNA and YNFKEQ. CDR3 coding DNA: TGTGCCAGCAGCCAAGAGGCAGGGGACCTGGACTATGGCTACACCTTC. Translating gives CASSQEAGDLDYGYTF.

V and J are TRBV6-1 and TRBJ1-1, with a weak D call TRBD1 (6 bases). The V gene's germline CDR1 is MNHNS and CDR2 SASEGT. The CDR3 length is 13 residues. The ends were cut back, 7 bases at V and 1 base at J, with 10 bases in the middle. This chain's CDR3 is CASTRTANTEAFF. In DNA, the CDR3 is TGTGCCAGCACACGGACAGCGAACACTGAAGCTTTCTTT.

V and J are TRBV4-2 and TRBJ2-7; the D gene is possibly TRBD2 (6 bases). The CDR3 has 15 residues. V was trimmed by 0 bases and J by 6 bases, leaving 15 bases between them. Germline V gene lookup returns CDR1 LGHNA and CDR2 YNFKEQ. In DNA, the CDR3 is TGTGCCAGCAGCCAAGATTCAGCGGGCCAGGGCGAGCAGTACTTC. It specifies CASSQDSAGQGEQYF.

V and J are TRBV7-9 and TRBJ2-3, with D possibly being TRBD2 (6 bases). CDR3 length: 15 amino acids. Germline V gene lookup returns CDR1 SEHNR and CDR2 FQNEAQ (reference sequence). The germline V and J ends were trimmed by 3 bases and 2 bases, with 12 bases remaining between them. CDR3 bases: TGTGCCAGCAGCTTGGGCGGGGCTTCCACAGATACGCAGTATTTT. Its translation is CASSLGGASTDTQYF.

The chain is built from TRBV7-9 and TRBJ1-3; perhaps TRBD1 as D (5 bases). Germline V CDR1 and CDR2: SEHNR, FQNEAQ (reference sequence). V was shortened by 5 bases and J by 0 bases, with 17 bases between the two germline ends. The CDR3 consists of 17 residues. The DNA of the CDR3 is TGTGCCAGCAGCGCGGACGATTGGACAAACTCTGGAAACACCATATATTTT. This encodes CASSADDWTNSGNTIYF.

The V gene is TRBV6-1, the J gene TRBJ2-1, with TRBD2 identical over 8 bases. With V trimmed by 0 bases and J by 3 bases, 4 bases remained unmatched. The CDR3 covers 16 residues. The germline V gene has CDR1 MNHNS and CDR2 SASEGT. The CDR3 sequence is CASSEAAGGGYNEQFF. CDR3 nucleotide sequence: TGTGCCAGCAGTGAAGCCGCCGGGGGGGGCTACAATGAGCAGTTCTTC.

The chain has TRBV30 and TRBJ1-2; D may be TRBD1 (6 bases). Germline V lookup: CDR1 GTSNPN, CDR2 SVGIG (reference sequence). V gave up 5 bases and J gave up 5 bases, with 12 bases separating them. CDR3 length equals 12 residues. CDR3 sequence (DNA): TGTGCCTGGGCGACAGGTAGTTATGGCTACACCTTC. Protein: CAWATGSYGYTF.

The rearrangement joins TRBV29-1 to TRBJ2-1; 8 bases align to TRBD2. This CDR3 is 13 amino acids long. V trimming: 6 bases; J trimming: 3 bases; junction bases outside the gene matches: 4. Germline-derived CDR1 and CDR2 are SQVTM and ANQGSEA. The CDR3 loop reads CSVDREGYNEQFF. The DNA of the CDR3 is TGCAGCGTGGATCGGGAGGGCTACAATGAGCAGTTCTTC.

J is TRBJ1-1 and V is TRBV7-6; D might be TRBD1 (6 bases). The V and J ends lost 1 base and 0 bases respectively, with 12 bases between them. Germline loops: CDR1 SGHVS, CDR2 FNYEAQ. The CDR3 loop spans 16 amino acids. The CDR3 region is CASSLEAGAVNTEAFF. In DNA form, the CDR3 reads TGTGCCAGCAGCTTAGAGGCAGGGGCCGTGAACACTGAAGCTTTCTTT.